This T cell receptor (beta chain) was identified during a study of T cell responses to AZD1222 COVID-19 vaccine (dated by TCRdb to the early 2020s). With regard to the full study: Because spike-specific TCR depth and breadth did not differ between the two schedules, AZD1222 recipients who got a second dose at roughly 4 weeks were pooled with those who got a second dose at roughly 12 weeks. TCR sequencing was performed for approximately 240 trial participants, of whom around 210 were given two doses of AZD1222 and around 26 were given two doses of MenACWY control vaccine. Trial participants were enrolled into age subgroups of 18-55, 56-69 and 70-plus years, which contained around 150, 29 and 61 TCR-sequenced participants, respectively. The paper's findings and limits, for the study overall: Only 5 to 7 AZD1222 recipients were SARS-CoV-2 seropositive at baseline, limiting conclusions about previously exposed vaccinees. The 56-69-year group was small, and its depth increase did not reach significance, likely because of low power. CD4 TCRs associated with the vaccine covered the entire spike protein, and the dominant responses were in regions 160-218 and 743-854. Because no samples from the day 14 peak response were available, repertoires could be characterized only after the peak T cell response. Most participants were white British and females outnumbered males, and the authors suggested that clonal diversity may have been underestimated. Reportedly, close to half of the unique spike-specific TCRs recognized epitopes lying outside the regions that are mutated in the B.1.351 and B.1.1.7 variants. After two AZD1222 doses, spike-specific TCR breadth and depth were significantly higher than at day 0 and than in MenACWY recipients.

About this clone: Its recognized antigen is unknown. No base qualities exist here, and no much larger clone lies one base off it.

V trim: 2 bases; J trim: 6 bases; unmatched bases: 10. Measured from the cysteine to the phenylalanine, the CDR3 is 15 residues long. Just CDR3 DNA is preserved here, 45 bases in frame from base 1. CDR1 is given as MDHEN and CDR2 as SYDVKM, both from the germline V gene. The CDR3 regions of human TCRbeta chains were analyzed by immunosequencing. The authors processed their data as follows. Repertoire TCRs were checked for matches against a reference library of SARS-CoV-2-specific TCRs that had been generated using the MIRA antigen-specificity platform. Breadth was defined as the fraction of unique TCRs that were SARS-CoV-2-associated, and depth was defined as the fraction of total T cells that were SARS-CoV-2-associated. Using the MIRA data, each spike-specific TCR was mapped to the spike region that the TCR reacts to and placed in a CD4 or CD8 class. Log10-transformed breadth and depth values were compared by one-way ANOVA with Sidak's multiple comparisons tests. As stored in TCRdb, this immuneACCESS dataset retains in-frame rearrangements with V and J assigned. A fraction of the clones does not appear; measured against another copy, unresolved V genes explain less than half of the discrepancy, and the remainder lacks a known reason. Clonal size and the V and J genes are those of that table, whereas D and trimming came from the DNA. The sample table holds about 110,000 clones, of which approximately 85% were seen once. The ten most abundant clones make up approximately 6.2% of the sample.

The time point label corresponds to: baseline before first vaccination. Vaccinee samples came from UK trials COV001 and COV002, including a single-blind randomized controlled phase 2/3 trial of AZD1222 (ChAdOx1 nCoV-19) in healthy adults. Trial participant PBMC samples were collected at day 0 and day 28 after the second dose for TCRbeta chain sequencing. This chain joins TRBV28 to TRBJ2-7; TRBD1 agrees with 7 junctional bases. The material was peripheral blood, obtained on day 0 of AZD1222 vaccination. This receptor was identified in an adult in good health. The DNA sequence follows: TGTGCCAGCAGTTTAACCACACAGGGGTTTTCCGAGCAGTACTTC. Translated, it reads CASSLTTQGFSEQYF.